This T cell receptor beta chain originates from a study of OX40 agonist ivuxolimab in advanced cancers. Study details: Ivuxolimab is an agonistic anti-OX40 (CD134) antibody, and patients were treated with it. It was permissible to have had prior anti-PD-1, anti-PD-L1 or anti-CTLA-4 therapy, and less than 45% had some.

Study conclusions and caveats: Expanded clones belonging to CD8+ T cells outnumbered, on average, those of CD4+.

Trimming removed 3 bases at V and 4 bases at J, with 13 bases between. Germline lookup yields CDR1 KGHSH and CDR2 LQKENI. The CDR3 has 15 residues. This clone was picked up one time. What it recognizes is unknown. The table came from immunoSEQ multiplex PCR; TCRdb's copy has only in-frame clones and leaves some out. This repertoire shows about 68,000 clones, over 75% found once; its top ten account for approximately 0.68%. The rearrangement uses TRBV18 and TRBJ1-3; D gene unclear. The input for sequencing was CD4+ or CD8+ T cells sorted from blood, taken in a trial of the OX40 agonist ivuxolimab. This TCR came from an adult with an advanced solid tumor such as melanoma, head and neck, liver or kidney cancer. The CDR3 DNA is TGTGCCAGCTCACCCCCCTTAGGCGTCGGAAACACCATATATTTT. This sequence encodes CASSPPLGVGNTIYF.